This T cell receptor beta chain was identified during a study of blood T cells in healthy people across ages. General study findings and limits: It was held that diversity estimates obtained from one million T cells represented underestimates.

The V gene end was trimmed by 1 base and the J gene end by 0 bases; junction bases not matched to a gene: 8. CDR1 and CDR2 (germline): SGHTA, FQGNSA. The CDR3 is made up of 19 amino acids. This clonotype was counted only a few times. Its target is unknown. The authors ran a second PCR of roughly 6 to 12 cycles using a sample-barcoded 5' primer and a J-beta primer mix. Every individual sample yielded 2.5 million or more paired-end reads (each containing CDR3). Each CDR3 protein is one row after TCRdb ran MiXCR on the 5' RACE reads. Of some 320,000 distinct CDR3 sequences in the sample, roughly a quarter were seen once.

Sequenced input: blood. This rearrangement joins TRBV7-2 to TRBJ2-1, with 11 bases that match TRBD2. The source is a woman between 65 and 79 years old in good health. CDR3 loop: CASSLVGLAGISSYNEQFF. The CDR3 nucleotides read TGTGCCAGCAGCTTAGTTGGACTAGCGGGTATTAGCTCCTACAATGAGCAGTTCTTC.